This TCR beta chain originates from a study of blood T cell repertoires in COVID-19. Study-wide context: Researchers got acute and convalescent COVID-19 samples from the United States, Italy and Spain.

Germline V lookup: CDR1 LGHNA, CDR2 YNFKEQ. Trimming cost V 4 bases and J 5 bases, with 14 bases left between them. This CDR3 is 15 amino acids long. Participants were aged about 18 to 100 years from approximately 25 US areas. Donors were grouped by their self-reported clinical history. Under the authors' procedure: Amplified reference gene primers provided the basis for estimating nucleated cell counts. Data came from immunoSEQ multiplex PCR; TCRdb stores just in-frame clones and leaves some out. V, J and clone size are taken as reported in that table, and D and trimming were inferred from the DNA itself. This sample yields around 380,000 clones, of which approximately 89% are seen a single time; 1.3% belongs to the top ten.

The sample comprised PBMCs or T cells enriched from blood (not recorded which). The rearrangement links TRBV4-2 to TRBJ1-4; D is uncertain. The TCR originated in a man aged 25 to 40 who had recovered from COVID-19. CDR3 region: CASSLNGAQNEKLFF. CDR3 nucleotide sequence: TGTGCCAGCAGCCTCAATGGAGCCCAGAATGAAAAACTGTTTTTT.